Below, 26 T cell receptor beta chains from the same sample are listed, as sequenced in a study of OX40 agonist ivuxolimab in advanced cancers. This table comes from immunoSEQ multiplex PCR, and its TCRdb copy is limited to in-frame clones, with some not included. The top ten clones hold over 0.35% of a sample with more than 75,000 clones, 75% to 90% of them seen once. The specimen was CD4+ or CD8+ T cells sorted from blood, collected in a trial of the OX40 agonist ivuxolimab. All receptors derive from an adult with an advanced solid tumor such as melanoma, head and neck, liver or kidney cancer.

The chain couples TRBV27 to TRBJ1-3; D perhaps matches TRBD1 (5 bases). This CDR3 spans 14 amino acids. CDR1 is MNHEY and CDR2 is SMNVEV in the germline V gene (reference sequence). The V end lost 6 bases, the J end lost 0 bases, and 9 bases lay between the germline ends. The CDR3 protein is CASRSGGSGNTIYF. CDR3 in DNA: TGTGCCAGCAGGTCGGGGGGCTCTGGAAACACCATATATTTT.

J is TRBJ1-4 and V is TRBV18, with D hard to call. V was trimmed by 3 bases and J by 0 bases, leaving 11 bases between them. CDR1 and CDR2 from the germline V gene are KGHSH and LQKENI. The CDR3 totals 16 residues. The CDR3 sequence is CASSPGEAATNEKLFF. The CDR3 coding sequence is TGTGCCAGCTCACCGGGCGAGGCTGCAACTAATGAAAAACTGTTTTTT. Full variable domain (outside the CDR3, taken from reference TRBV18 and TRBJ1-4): NAGVMQNPRHLVRRRGQEARLRCSPMKGHSHVYWYRQLPEEGLKFMVYLQKENIIDESGMPKERFSAEFPKEGPSILRIQQVVRGDSAAYFCASSPGEAATNEKLFFGSGTQLSVL.

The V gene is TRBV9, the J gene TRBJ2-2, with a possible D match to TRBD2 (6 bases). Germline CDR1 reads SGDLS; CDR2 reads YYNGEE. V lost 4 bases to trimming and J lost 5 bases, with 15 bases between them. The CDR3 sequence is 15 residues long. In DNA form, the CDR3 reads TGTGCCAGCAGCCCTTTGGGCGGGGTAACCGGGGAGCTGTTTTTT. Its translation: CASSPLGGVTGELFF.

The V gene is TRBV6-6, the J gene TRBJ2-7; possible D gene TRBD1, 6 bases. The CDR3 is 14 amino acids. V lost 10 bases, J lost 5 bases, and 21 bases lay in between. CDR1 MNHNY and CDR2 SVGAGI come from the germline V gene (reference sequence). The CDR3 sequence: CATADTFPGDEQYF. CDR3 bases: TGTGCCACCGCCGACACCTTCCCAGGGGACGAGCAGTACTTC.

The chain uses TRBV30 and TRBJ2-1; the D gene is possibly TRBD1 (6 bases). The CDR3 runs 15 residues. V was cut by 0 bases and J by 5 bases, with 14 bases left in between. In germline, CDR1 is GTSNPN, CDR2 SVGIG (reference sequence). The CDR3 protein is CAWSVLAAGDNEQFF. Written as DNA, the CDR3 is TGTGCCTGGAGTGTACTGGCGGCAGGGGACAATGAGCAGTTCTTC.

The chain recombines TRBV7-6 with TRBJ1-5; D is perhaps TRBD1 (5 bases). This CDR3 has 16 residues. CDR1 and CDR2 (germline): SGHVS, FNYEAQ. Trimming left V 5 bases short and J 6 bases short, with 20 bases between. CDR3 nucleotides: TGTGCCAGCAGCCCCCTCGGGGGTCAGGGCCCTCAGCCCCAGCATTTT. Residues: CASSPLGGQGPQPQHF.

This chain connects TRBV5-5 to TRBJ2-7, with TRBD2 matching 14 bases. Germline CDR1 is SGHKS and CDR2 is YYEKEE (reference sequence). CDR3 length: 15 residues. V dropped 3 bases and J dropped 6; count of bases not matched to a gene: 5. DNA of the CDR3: TGTGCCAGCAGCTCGAAGGGACTAGCGGGAGCCGAGCAGTACTTC. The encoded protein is CASSSKGLAGAEQYF.

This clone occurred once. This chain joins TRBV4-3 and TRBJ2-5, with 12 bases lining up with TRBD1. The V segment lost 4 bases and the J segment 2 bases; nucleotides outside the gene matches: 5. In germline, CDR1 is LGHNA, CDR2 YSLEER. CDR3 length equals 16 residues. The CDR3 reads CASSPGTGGGQETQYF. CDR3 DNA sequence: TGCGCCAGCAGCCCCGGGACAGGGGGCGGTCAAGAGACCCAGTACTTC.

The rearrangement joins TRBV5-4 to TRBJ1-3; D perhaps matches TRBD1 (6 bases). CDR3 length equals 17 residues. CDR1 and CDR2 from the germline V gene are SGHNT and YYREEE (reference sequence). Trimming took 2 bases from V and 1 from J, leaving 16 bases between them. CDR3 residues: CASSLQTGGPSGNTIYF. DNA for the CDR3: TGTGCCAGCAGCTTACAGACAGGCGGACCTTCTGGAAACACCATATATTTT.

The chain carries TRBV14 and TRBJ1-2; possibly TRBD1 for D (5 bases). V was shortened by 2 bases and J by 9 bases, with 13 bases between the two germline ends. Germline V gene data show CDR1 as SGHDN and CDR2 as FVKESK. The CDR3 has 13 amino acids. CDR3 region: CASSQHRFSSYTF. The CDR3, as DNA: TGTGCCAGCAGCCAACACAGGTTTTCTAGCTACACCTTC.

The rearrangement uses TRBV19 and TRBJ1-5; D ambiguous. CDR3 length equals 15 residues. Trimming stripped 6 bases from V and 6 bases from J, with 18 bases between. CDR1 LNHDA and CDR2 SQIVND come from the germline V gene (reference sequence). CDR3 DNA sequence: TGTGCCAGTAGCCGAATCGGGGAGGGTGTTCAGCCCCAGCATTTT. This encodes CASSRIGEGVQPQHF. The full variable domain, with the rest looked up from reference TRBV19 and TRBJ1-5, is DGGITQSPKYLFRKEGQNVTLSCEQNLNHDAMYWYRQDPGQGLRLIYYSQIVNDFQKGDIAEGYSVSREKKESFPLTVTSAQKNPTAFYLCASSRIGEGVQPQHFGDGTRLSIL.

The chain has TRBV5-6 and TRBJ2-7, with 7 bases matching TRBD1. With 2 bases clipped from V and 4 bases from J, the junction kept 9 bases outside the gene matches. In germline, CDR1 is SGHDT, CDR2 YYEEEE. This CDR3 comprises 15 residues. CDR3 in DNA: TGTGCCAGCAGCTTCACAGGACAGGTTACTTACGAGCAGTACTTC. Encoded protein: CASSFTGQVTYEQYF.

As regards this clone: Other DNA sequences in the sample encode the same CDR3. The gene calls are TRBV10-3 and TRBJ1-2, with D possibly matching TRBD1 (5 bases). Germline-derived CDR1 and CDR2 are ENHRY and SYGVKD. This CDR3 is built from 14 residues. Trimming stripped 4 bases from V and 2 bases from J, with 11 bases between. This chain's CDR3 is CAISGGGQNYGYTF. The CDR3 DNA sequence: TGTGCCATCAGTGGAGGCGGACAAAACTATGGCTACACCTTC.

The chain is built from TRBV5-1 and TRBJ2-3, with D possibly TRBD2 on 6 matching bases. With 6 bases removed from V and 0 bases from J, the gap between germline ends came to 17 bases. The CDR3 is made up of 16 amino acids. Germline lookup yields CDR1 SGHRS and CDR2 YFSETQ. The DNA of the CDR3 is TGCGCCAGCAAATTGGGGGTGGAGGGTAGCACAGATACGCAGTATTTT. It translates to CASKLGVEGSTDTQYF.

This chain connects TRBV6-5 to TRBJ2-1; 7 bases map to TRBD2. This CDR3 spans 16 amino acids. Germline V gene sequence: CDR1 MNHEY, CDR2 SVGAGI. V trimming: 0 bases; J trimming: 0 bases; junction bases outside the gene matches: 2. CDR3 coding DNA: TGTGCCAGCAGTTACTCCTCGGGAGGCTCCTACAATGAGCAGTTCTTC. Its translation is CASSYSSGGSYNEQFF.

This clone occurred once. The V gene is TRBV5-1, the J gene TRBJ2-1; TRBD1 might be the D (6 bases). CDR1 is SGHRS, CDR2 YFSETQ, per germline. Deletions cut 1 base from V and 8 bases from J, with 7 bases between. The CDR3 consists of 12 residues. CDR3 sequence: CASSLSGDEQFF. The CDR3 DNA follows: TGCGCCAGCAGCTTGTCAGGGGATGAGCAGTTCTTC.

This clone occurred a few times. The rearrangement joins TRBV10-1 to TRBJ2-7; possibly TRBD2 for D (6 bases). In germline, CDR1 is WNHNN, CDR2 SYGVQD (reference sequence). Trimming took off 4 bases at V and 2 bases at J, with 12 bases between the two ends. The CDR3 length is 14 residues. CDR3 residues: CASSGGTRPYEQYF. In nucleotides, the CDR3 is TGCGCCAGCAGTGGTGGGACTCGACCCTACGAGCAGTACTTC.

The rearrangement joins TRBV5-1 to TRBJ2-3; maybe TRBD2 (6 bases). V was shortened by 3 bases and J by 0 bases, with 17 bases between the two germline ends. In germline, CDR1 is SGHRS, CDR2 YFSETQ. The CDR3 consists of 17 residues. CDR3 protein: CASSSGLTALSTDTQYF. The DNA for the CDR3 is TGCGCCAGCAGCTCGGGACTCACCGCCCTGAGCACAGATACGCAGTATTTT.

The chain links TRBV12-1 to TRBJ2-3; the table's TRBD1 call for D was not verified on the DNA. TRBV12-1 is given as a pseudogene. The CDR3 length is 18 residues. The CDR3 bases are TGTGCCAGCAGCTTTGGGACAGGGGGCGAGGTTAGCACAGATACGCAGTATTTT. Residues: CASSFGTGGEVSTDTQYF.

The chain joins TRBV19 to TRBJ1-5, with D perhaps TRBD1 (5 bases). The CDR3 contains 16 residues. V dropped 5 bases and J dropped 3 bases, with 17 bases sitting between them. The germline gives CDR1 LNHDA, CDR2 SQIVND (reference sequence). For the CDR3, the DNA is TGTGCCAGTAGTTTCCGACGGTCAGGGTACAATCAGCCCCAGCATTTT. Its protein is CASSFRRSGYNQPQHF. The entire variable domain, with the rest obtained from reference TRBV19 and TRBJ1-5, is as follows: DGGITQSPKYLFRKEGQNVTLSCEQNLNHDAMYWYRQDPGQGLRLIYYSQIVNDFQKGDIAEGYSVSREKKESFPLTVTSAQKNPTAFYLCASSFRRSGYNQPQHFGDGTRLSIL.

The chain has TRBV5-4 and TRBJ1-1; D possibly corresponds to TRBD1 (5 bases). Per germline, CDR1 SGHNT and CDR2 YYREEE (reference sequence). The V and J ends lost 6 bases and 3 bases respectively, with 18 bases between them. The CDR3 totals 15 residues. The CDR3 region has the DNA TGTGCCAGCACTCCGCGGGGGAATGGGTACACTGAAGCTTTCTTT. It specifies CASTPRGNGYTEAFF.

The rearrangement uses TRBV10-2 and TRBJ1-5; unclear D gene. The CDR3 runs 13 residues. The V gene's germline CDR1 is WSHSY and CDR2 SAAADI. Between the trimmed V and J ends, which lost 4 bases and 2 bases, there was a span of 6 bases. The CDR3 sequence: CASSVQGNQPQHF. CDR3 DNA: TGCGCCAGCAGTGTCCAGGGCAATCAGCCCCAGCATTTT.

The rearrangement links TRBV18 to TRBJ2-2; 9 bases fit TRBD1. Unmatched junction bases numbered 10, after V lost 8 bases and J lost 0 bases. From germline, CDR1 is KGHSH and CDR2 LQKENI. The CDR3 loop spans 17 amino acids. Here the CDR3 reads CASPLPGQGTNTGELFF. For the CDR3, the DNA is TGTGCCAGCCCCTTGCCCGGACAGGGGACGAACACCGGGGAGCTGTTTTTT.

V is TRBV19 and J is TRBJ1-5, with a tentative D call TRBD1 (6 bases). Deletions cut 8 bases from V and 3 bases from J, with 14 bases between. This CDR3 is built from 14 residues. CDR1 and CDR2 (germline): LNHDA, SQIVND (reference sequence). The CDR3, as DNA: TGTGCCAGTGGGACACAGGGAATCAATCAGCCCCAGCATTTT. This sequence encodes CASGTQGINQPQHF.

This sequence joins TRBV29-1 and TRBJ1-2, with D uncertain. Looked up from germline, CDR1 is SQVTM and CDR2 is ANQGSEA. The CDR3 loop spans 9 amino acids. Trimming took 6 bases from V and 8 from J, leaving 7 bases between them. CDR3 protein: CSVTEGYTF. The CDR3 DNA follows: TGCAGCGTCACTGAAGGCTACACCTTC.

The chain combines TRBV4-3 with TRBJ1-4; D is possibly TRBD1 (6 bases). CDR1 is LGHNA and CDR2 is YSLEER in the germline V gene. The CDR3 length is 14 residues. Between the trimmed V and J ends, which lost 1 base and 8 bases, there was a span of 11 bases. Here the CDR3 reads CASSQGRGGEKLFF. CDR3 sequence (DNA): TGCGCCAGCAGCCAAGGCAGGGGTGGAGAAAAACTGTTTTTT.